These T cell receptor beta chains were read from a single sample in a study of patients and donors after allogeneic stem cell transplantation. MiXCR was run by TCRdb on the RT-PCR reads, yielding one entry per CDR3 protein. The data contain about a million distinct CDR3 sequences, under 20% of them seen just once; the ten biggest clones take up around 6%. Source material: blood, either unsorted or a sorted T cell fraction (not recorded which). These receptors originate from a human donor who was either an allogeneic HSCT recipient or a stem cell or donor lymphocyte infusion donor (not recorded which). It is not recorded whose cells these are; they may come from a transplant donor. Both conserved end residues are part of each CDR3. Fields, in order: D gene, clone size, V gene, J gene, CDR3 length, CDR3 protein, CDR3 DNA. A D gene is named only where the DNA matches it firmly. The size entry is marked missing in some rows and otherwise reads once, few, many or a size class.

-	-	TRBV25-1	TRBJ1-2	15	CASSESGVWSYGYTF	TGTGCCAGCAGTGAATCTGGGGTCTGGAGCTATGGCTACACCTTC
-	few	TRBV3-1	TRBJ2-5	15	CASSPPLGLRETQYF	TGTGCCAGCAGTCCCCCCTTGGGGCTCCGAGAGACCCAGTACTTC
TRBD1	-	TRBV9	TRBJ2-2	16	CASSGTGTGWAGELFF	TGTGCCAGCAGCGGAACCGGGACAGGGTGGGCCGGGGAGCTGTTTTTT
-	-	TRBV3-1	TRBJ2-5	14	CASSQGSRQETQYF	TGTGCCAGCAGCCAAGGCTCACGACAAGAGACCCAGTACTTC
-	-	TRBV20-1	TRBJ2-1	13	CSATDRRYNEQFF	TGCAGTGCGACGGACAGAAGATACAATGAGCAGTTCTTC
TRBD1	many	TRBV12-3/TRBV12-4	TRBJ2-5	15	CASSLRGQGGETQYF	TGTGCCAGCAGTTTAAGAGGACAGGGAGGAGAGACCCAGTACTTC
-	many	TRBV10-3	TRBJ2-6	16	CALELGSSSGANVLTF	TGTGCCCTCGAGTTAGGGAGCAGCTCTGGGGCCAACGTCCTGACTTTC
TRBD2	-	TRBV4-1	TRBJ2-3	18	CASSQGIWLAGWGDTQYF	TGCGCCAGCAGCCAAGGAATTTGGCTAGCGGGGTGGGGAGATACGCAGTATTTT
TRBD2	-	TRBV12-3/TRBV12-4	TRBJ2-7	16	CASSLARASGNYEQYF	TGTGCCAGCAGTTTAGCGAGGGCTAGCGGGAACTACGAGCAGTACTTC
-	-	TRBV23-1	TRBJ1-1	14	CASSRDVMNTEAFF	TGCGCCAGCAGCCGGGACGTCATGAACACTGAAGCTTTCTTT
-	many	TRBV21-1	TRBJ1-6	12	CASSREGLGLHF	TGTGCCAGCAGCAGAGAGGGACTGGGGCTCCACTTT
-	once	TRBV19	TRBJ2-1	11	CASSTPNEQFF	TGTGCCAGTAGTACCCCCAATGAGCAGTTCTTC
TRBD2	few	TRBV2	TRBJ2-7	15	CASSGASGTSYEQYF	TGTGCCAGCAGTGGGGCTAGCGGGACCTCCTACGAGCAGTACTTC
-	-	TRBV20-1	TRBJ2-7	15	CSARVRGTTSYEQYF	TGCAGTGCTAGAGTCCGGGGAACCACCTCCTACGAGCAGTACTTC
TRBD1	-	TRBV11-2	TRBJ2-3	15	CASSTWDRELDTQYF	TGTGCCAGCAGCACATGGGACAGGGAATTGGATACGCAGTATTTT
TRBD2	-	TRBV10-3	TRBJ2-1	16	CAISPGSGSIFDEQFF	TGTGCCATCAGTCCTGGGAGCGGGAGTATCTTCGATGAGCAGTTCTTC
TRBD2	few	TRBV11-2	TRBJ2-1	20	CASSPKGLAGETSSYNEQFF	TGTGCCAGCAGCCCAAAAGGACTAGCGGGGGAAACGAGCTCCTACAATGAGCAGTTCTTC
-	-	TRBV6-2/TRBV6-3	TRBJ2-5	15	CASSYEQFKKETQYF	TGTGCCAGCAGTTACGAGCAGTTTAAGAAAGAGACCCAGTACTTC
-	few	TRBV30	TRBJ1-1	11	CAVDRNTEAFF	TGTGCCGTGGACCGGAACACTGAAGCTTTCTTT
-	few	TRBV12-3/TRBV12-4	TRBJ1-3	14	CASRIGDSGNTIYF	TGTGCCAGCAGGATCGGGGACTCTGGAAACACCATATATTTT
TRBD1	few	TRBV25-1	TRBJ1-5	14	CASSVQGPNQPQHF	TGTGCCAGCAGTGTACAGGGGCCCAATCAGCCCCAGCATTTT
-	few	TRBV12-3/TRBV12-4	TRBJ2-7	15	CASNLGPTGTYEQYF	TGTGCCAGCAACCTAGGGCCCACAGGGACCTACGAGCAGTACTTC
TRBD2	few	TRBV6-2/TRBV6-3	TRBJ2-1	15	CASLSSSGGAHEQFF	TGTGCCAGCCTGTCCTCTAGCGGGGGGGCCCATGAGCAGTTCTTC
TRBD1	-	TRBV12-3/TRBV12-4	TRBJ1-1	16	CASSPTGSGVNTEAFF	TGTGCCAGCAGCCCGACAGGGTCAGGGGTGAACACTGAAGCTTTCTTT
-	few	TRBV20-1	TRBJ1-1	13	CSAPRYGPTEAFF	TGCAGTGCTCCTCGTTACGGCCCCACTGAAGCTTTCTTT
-	few	TRBV20-1	TRBJ2-4	13	CSAPDRTKNIQYF	TGCAGTGCCCCCGACCGGACCAAAAACATTCAGTACTTC
TRBD1	-	TRBV24-1	TRBJ1-1	13	CATSAHTGTENFF	TGTGCCACCAGTGCCCACACCGGGACAGAAAATTTCTTT
-	few	TRBV24-1	TRBJ2-6	16	CATSPARGTGANVLTF	TGTGCCACCTCCCCGGCTAGGGGCACGGGGGCCAACGTCCTGACTTTC
-	-	TRBV27	TRBJ2-5	11	CASLSGETQYF	TGTGCCAGTCTGTCCGGGGAGACCCAGTACTTC
TRBD1	few	TRBV27	TRBJ1-1	12	CASGTGPTEAFF	TGTGCCAGCGGGACAGGGCCCACTGAAGCTTTCTTT
-	many	TRBV29-1	TRBJ2-4	14	CSVPGTLAKNIQYF	TGCAGCGTTCCCGGGACGCTAGCCAAAAACATTCAGTACTTC
TRBD1	-	TRBV9	TRBJ2-7	14	CASSVGQGGNEQYF	TGTGCCAGCAGCGTAGGACAGGGGGGTAACGAGCAGTACTTC
-	-	TRBV9	TRBJ2-7	15	CASSVGGRQSYEQYF	TGTGCCAGCAGCGTCGGTGGCAGGCAATCCTACGAGCAGTACTTC
-	-	TRBV5-1	TRBJ1-2	15	CASSLAAGTNYGYTF	TGCGCCAGCAGCTTGGCAGCAGGGACTAACTATGGCTACACCTTC
-	-	TRBV29-1	TRBJ1-1	15	CSVEDNFILNTEAFF	TGCAGCGTTGAAGATAACTTTATCCTGAACACTGAAGCTTTCTTT
TRBD2	many	TRBV24-1	TRBJ2-1	17	CATSEPSGGANRAEQFF	TGTGCCACCAGTGAACCTAGCGGGGGGGCCAATCGCGCTGAGCAGTTCTTC
TRBD1	many	TRBV4-2	TRBJ2-3	15	CASSPGQGDADTQYF	TGTGCCAGCAGCCCGGGACAGGGGGACGCAGATACGCAGTATTTT
-	few	TRBV5-1	TRBJ1-3	16	CASSNGRLNSGNTIYF	TGCGCCAGCAGCAACGGACGGCTGAACTCTGGAAACACCATATATTTT